There are a few counts of the clone carrying this T cell receptor beta chain. These data are taken from a study of patients and donors after allogeneic stem cell transplantation. TCRdb re-called the RT-PCR reads with MiXCR, one entry per CDR3 protein. The repertoire holds roughly 200,000 distinct CDR3 sequences, with less than 45% as singletons. Trimming took off 0 bases at V and 5 bases at J, with 19 bases between the two ends. Germline-derived CDR1 and CDR2 are LGHNA and YSLEER. This CDR3 region has 17 residues. The chain couples TRBV4-3 to TRBJ1-1, with D maybe TRBD1 (6 bases). This receptor was taken from a human donor who was either an allogeneic HSCT recipient or a stem cell or donor lymphocyte infusion donor (not recorded which). It is not recorded whose cells these are; they may come from a transplant donor. The material sequenced was blood, either unsorted or a sorted T cell fraction (not recorded which). CDR3 loop: CASSQESQLGGDTEAFF. CDR3 in DNA: TGCGCCAGCAGCCAAGAATCCCAACTGGGGGGCGATACTGAAGCTTTCTTT.